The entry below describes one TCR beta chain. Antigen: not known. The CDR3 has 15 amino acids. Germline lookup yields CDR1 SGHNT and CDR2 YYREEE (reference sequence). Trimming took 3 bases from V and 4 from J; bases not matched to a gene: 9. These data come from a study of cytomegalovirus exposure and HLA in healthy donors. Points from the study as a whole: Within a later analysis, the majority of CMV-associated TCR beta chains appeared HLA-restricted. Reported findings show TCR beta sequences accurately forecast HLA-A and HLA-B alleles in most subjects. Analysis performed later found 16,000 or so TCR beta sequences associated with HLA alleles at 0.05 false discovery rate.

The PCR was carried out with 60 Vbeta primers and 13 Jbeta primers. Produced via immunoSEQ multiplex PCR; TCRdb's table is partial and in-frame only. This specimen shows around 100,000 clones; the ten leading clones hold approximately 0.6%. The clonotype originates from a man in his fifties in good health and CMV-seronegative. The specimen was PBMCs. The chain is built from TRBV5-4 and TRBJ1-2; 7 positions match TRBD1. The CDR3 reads CASSSETGFGYGYTF. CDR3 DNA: TGTGCCAGCAGCTCGGAGACAGGGTTTGGCTATGGCTACACCTTC.